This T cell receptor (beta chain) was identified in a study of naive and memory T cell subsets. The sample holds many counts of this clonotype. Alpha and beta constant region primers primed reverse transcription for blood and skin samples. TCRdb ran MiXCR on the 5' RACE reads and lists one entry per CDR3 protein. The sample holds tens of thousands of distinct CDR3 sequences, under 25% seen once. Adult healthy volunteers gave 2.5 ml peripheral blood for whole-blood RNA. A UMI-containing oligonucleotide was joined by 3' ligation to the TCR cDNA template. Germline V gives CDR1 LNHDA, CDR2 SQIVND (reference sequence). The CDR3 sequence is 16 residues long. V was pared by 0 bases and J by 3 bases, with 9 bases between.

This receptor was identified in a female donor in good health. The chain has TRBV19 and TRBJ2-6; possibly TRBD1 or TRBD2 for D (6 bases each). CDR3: CASSIDRGLGANVLTF. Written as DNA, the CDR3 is TGTGCCAGTAGTATAGATCGGGGGCTTGGGGCCAACGTCCTGACTTTC.